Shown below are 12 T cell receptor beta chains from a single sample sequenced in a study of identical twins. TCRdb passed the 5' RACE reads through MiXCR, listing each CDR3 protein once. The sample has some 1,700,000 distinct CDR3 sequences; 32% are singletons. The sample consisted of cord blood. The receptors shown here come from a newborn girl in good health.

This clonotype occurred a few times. The CDR3 region has the DNA TGTGCCAGCAGCAAAGGTCTACCGCTAGAGACCCAGTACTTC. This sequence encodes CASSKGLPLETQYF. The rearrangement joins TRBV21-1 to TRBJ2-5; the table's D call, TRBD2, has no DNA check behind it. TRBV21-1 is classified as a pseudogene. The CDR3 sequence is 14 residues long.

Here the CDR3 reads CASSYPGGLMGNEQFF. For the CDR3, the DNA is TGTGCCAGCAGCTACCCGGGGGGGCTCATGGGGAATGAGCAGTTCTTC. The chain employs TRBV21-1 and TRBJ2-1; the DNA was not used to check the table's D call, TRBD2. TRBV21-1 is a recognized pseudogene. The CDR3 is 16 amino acids.

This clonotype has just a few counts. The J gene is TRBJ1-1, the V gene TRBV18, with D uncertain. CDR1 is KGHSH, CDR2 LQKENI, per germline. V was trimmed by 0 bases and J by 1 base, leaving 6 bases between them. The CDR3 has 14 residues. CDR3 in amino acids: CASSPPGWNTEAFF. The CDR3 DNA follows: TGTGCCAGCTCACCACCAGGTTGGAACACTGAAGCTTTCTTT.

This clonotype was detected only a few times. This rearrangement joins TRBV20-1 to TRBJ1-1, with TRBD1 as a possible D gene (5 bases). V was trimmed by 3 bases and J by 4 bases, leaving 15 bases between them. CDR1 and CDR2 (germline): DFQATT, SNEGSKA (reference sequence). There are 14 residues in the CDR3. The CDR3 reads CSARLGGPITEAFF. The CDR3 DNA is TGCAGTGCTAGGCTGGGGGGACCGATCACTGAAGCTTTCTTT.

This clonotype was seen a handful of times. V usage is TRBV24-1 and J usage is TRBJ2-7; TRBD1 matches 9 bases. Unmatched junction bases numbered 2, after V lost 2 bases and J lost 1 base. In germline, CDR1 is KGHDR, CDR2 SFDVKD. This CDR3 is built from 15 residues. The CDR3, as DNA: TGTGCCACCAGTGATTCCGGGACAGGGTCCTACGAGCAGTACTTC. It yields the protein CATSDSGTGSYEQYF.

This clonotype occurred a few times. The CDR3 region is CASSLVTSGRLSSYNEQFF. In nucleotides, the CDR3 is TGTGCCAGCAGCTTAGTAACTAGCGGGAGGCTATCCTCCTACAATGAGCAGTTCTTC. The chain employs TRBV7-2 and TRBJ2-1; 12 positions agree with TRBD2. Germline lookup yields CDR1 SGHTA and CDR2 FQGNSA. There are 19 residues in the CDR3. After removal of 1 base from V and 0 bases from J, the junction contained 7 bases not matched to a gene. Drawing the rest from reference TRBV7-2 and TRBJ2-1, the complete variable domain is GAGVSQSPSNKVTEKGKDVELRCDPISGHTALYWYRQSLGQGLEFLIYFQGNSAPDKSGLPSDRFSAERTGGSVSTLTIQRTQQEDSAVYLCASSLVTSGRLSSYNEQFFGPGTRLTVL.

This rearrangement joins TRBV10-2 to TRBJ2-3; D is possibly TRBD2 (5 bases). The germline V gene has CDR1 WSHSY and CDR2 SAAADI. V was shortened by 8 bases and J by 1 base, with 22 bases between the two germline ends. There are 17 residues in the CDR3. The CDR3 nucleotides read TGCGCCAGCCCCCTTCCCTTCCTAGCAAGGGGCACAGATACGCAGTATTTT. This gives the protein CASPLPFLARGTDTQYF.

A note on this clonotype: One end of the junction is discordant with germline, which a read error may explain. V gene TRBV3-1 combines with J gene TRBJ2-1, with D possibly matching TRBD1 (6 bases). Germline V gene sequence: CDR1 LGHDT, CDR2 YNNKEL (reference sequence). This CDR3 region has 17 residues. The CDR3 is CASSQDRNWGLGGEQLF. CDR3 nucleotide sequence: TGTGCCAGCAGCCAAGACCGGAATTGGGGGTTAGGGGGTGAGCAGTTATTC.

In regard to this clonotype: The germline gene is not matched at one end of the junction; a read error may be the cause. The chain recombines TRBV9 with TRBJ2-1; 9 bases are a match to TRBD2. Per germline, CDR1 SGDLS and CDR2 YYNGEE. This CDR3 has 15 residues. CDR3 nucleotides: TGCGCCAGCAGCGCGTCGGGACTAGCTGGCGATGAGCAGTTCTTC. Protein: CASSASGLAGDEQFF.

The CDR3 nucleotides read TGTGCCACCTGTGGGACAGGGCGTAATGAAAAACTGTTTTTT. Protein product: CATCGTGRNEKLFF. V and J are TRBV10-3 and TRBJ1-4, with 9 bases that match TRBD1. CDR3 length: 14 amino acids. CDR1 and CDR2 from the germline V gene are ENHRY and SYGVKD. The ends lost 10 bases at V and 4 bases at J; junction bases unmatched: 7.

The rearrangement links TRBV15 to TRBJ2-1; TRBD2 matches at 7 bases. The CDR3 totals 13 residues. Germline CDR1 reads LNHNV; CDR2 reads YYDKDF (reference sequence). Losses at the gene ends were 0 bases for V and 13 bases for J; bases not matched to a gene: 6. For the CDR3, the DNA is TGTGCCACCAGCAGAGATCGGGGGGAGACCCAGTTCTTC. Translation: CATSRDRGETQFF.

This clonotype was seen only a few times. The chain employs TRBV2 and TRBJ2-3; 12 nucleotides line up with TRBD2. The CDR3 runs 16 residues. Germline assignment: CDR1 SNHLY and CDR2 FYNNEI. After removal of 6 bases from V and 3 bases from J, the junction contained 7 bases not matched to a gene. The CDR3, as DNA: TGTGCCAGCAGGAGACTAGCGGGAGTCGGGACAGATACGCAGTATTTT. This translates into CASRRLAGVGTDTQYF. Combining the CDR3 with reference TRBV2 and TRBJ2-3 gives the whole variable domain EPEVTQTPSHQVTQMGQEVILRCVPISNHLYFYWYRQILGQKVEFLVSFYNNEISEKSEIFDDQFSVERPDGSNFTLKIRSTKLEDSAMYFCASRRLAGVGTDTQYFGPGTRLTVL.